This T cell receptor (beta chain) derives from a study of T-cell reconstitution after alpha-beta-depleted transplantation in children. This clonotype turned up a few times. The CDR3 covers 16 residues. V lost 1 base, J lost 3 bases, and 8 bases stayed unmatched. Germline V gene data show CDR1 as KGHSH and CDR2 as LQKENI. During its preparation, the TCRbeta library received unique molecular identifiers. TCRdb itself ran the PCR reads through MiXCR, one entry per CDR3 protein. Of some 500,000 distinct CDR3 sequences listed, about a sixth are singletons. The sequence came from a human donor who donated a stem cell graft to a child with acute lymphoblastic leukemia. The rearrangement links TRBV18 to TRBJ1-1, with 7 bases matching TRBD1. Sequencing was performed on PBMCs from the stem cell graft donor, taken from the stem cell graft. CDR3 coding DNA: TGTGCCAGCTCACCACTTCCGAGTCAGGGGGACACTGAAGCTTTCTTT. As protein: CASSPLPSQGDTEAFF.